This T cell receptor beta chain was sequenced for a study of cytomegalovirus exposure and HLA in healthy donors. Despite likely unrecorded immune exposures, the donors were nominally healthy at the time of sampling. A multiplex PCR was run with 60 Vbeta primers and 13 Jbeta primers. Authors' methods: There were tens of millions of unique TCR beta chains by a later count, and around 10 million of them were shared. Clones were sequenced by immunoSEQ multiplex PCR, and TCRdb holds only the in-frame ones, with some missing. D and trimming were read from the DNA, whereas the V and J calls and clone size are those reported in that table. The sample gives about 63,000 clones, approximately 75% of which show up once; approximately 23% is in the top ten. Study-wide points: In a later analysis, parvovirus B19, influenza, CMV and Epstein-Barr virus appeared linked to several top co-occurrence clusters. Later analysis found that TCR beta chains associated with HLA were more clonally expanded than other, equally common chains.

About this clone itself: The target antigen is unknown.

This CDR3 region has 16 residues. The germline V gene encodes CDR1 SNHLY and CDR2 FYNNEI. V shed 1 base and J shed 4 bases, with 11 bases lying between them. The sequencing sample was made of PBMCs. V and J are TRBV2 and TRBJ2-6; weak D call: TRBD1 (6 bases). The receptor was isolated from a man over 45 in good health and CMV-seropositive. CDR3 nucleotide sequence: TGTGCCAGCAGTGAAGAGGGGGTCCGGGGGGCCAACGTCCTGACTTTC. This codes for CASSEEGVRGANVLTF.